This TCR beta chain originates from a study of blood T cell repertoires in COVID-19 (dated by TCRdb to 2020 to 2021). The study in broad terms: The collaborator samples originated in the United States, Italy and Spain and spanned the acute and convalescent phases of COVID-19. Sample metadata almost always included a de-identified subject ID, COVID-19 status, age in years and sex. The dataset comprised deeply sampled blood TCRbeta repertoires from subjects exposed to, actively infected with, or recovered from COVID-19. Where available, HLA class I and class II types were obtained from metadata supplied by the sample provider rather than from assay-based typing. The repertoires were made available in a free public database intended to serve as a resource for research on the immune response to SARS-CoV-2. Samples came from the ongoing ImmuneRACE study (first 160 participants) plus 1,254 subjects from 6 global collaborators. The prospective study material was composed of cDNA or gDNA derived from T cells, B-cell-depleted T cells, or PBMCs. On the study overall, not on this receptor specifically: Clinical and demographic metadata were provided uncurated, with the amount varying by source and participant.

The immunoSEQ Assay, a bias-controlled multiplex PCR, was used to amplify TCRbeta CDR3 regions from genomic DNA. The original methods were these. Within the assay, amplification of reference gene primers was used to estimate how many nucleated cells each sample contained. Sequence reads were collapsed and filtered to measure the absolute abundance of every unique TCRbeta CDR3 rearrangement. For each sample, productive Simpson clonality was calculated as the square root of Simpson's diversity index across productive rearrangements. Here the immuneACCESS table is served through TCRdb, limited to in-frame sequences with V and J called. Missing clones are a known gap in these copies; in checked studies unresolved V genes cover under half, and the rest lacks a known reason. For V, J and clone size, that table is used; D and trimming come from the DNA. Within this sample are roughly 500,000 clones, with about 88% of them counted one time only. The top ten hold roughly 8.5% of the sample.

Enrolling through a virtual design, the prospective study's participants ranged in age from roughly 18 to 89 years and lived across 24 United States geographic areas. In the prospective study, participants were assigned to cohorts based on the clinical history participants reported in a screening survey and a study questionnaire. Recovered participants in ImmuneRACE Cohort 3 were defined as having two consecutive negative NP/OP PCR tests, clearance from a healthcare professional, or resolution of symptoms. Each participant in the prospective study had whole blood, serum and a nasopharyngeal or oropharyngeal swab collected by mobile phlebotomists. Over a 2-month period, participants in the prospective study had the option of providing additional blood draws and questionnaires. Blood samples from the prospective study were shipped frozen or at room temperature prior to DNA extraction. Worth noting for this clone: The antigen this receptor binds is unknown. The record has no base qualities; no much larger clone is one base away.

From cysteine to phenylalanine, the CDR3 is 14 amino acids long. Only CDR3 DNA is held: 42 bases, read in frame from base 1. From the germline V gene (reference sequence), CDR1 is GTSNPN and CDR2 is SVGIG. V trim: 4 bases; J trim: 5 bases; unmatched bases: 8. The rearranged chain carries TRBV30 and TRBJ1-2, and TRBD1 matches 9 of the central bases. This clonotype originated in an older woman who had recovered from COVID-19. Specimen: PBMCs or T cells enriched from blood (not recorded which). The CDR3 region has the sequence CAWTGDRDPYGYTF. The DNA sequence follows: TGTGCCTGGACCGGGGACAGGGATCCATATGGCTACACCTTC.